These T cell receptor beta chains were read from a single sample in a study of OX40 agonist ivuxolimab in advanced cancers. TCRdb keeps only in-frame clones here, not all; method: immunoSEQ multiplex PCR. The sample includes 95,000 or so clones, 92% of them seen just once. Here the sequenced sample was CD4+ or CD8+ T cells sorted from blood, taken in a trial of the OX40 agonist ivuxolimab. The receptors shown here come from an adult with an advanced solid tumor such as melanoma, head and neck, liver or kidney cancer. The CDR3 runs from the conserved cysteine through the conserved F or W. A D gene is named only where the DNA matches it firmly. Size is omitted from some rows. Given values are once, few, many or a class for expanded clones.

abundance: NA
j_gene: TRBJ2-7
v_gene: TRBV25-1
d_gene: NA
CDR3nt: TGTGCCAGCGCCCGCGTGGGGACCTACGAGCAGTACTTC
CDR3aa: CASARVGTYEQYF

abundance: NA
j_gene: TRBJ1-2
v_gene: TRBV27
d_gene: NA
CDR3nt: TGTGCCAGCAGTTTACGGCAGGGTCTCGCCGGCTACACCTTC
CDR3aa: CASSLRQGLAGYTF

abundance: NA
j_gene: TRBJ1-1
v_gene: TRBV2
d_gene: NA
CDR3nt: TGTGCCAGCAGTCGCGAATTACAGGGCGGCGTAGCTTTCTTT
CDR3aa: CASSRELQGGVAFF

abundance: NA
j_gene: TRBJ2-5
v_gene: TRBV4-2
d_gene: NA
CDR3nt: TGTGCCAGCAGCCACCCGGGACTGGGGGAGACCCAGTACTTC
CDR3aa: CASSHPGLGETQYF

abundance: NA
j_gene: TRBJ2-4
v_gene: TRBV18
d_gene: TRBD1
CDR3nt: TGTGCCAGCTCACCACGAGATCCTGGGACAGGGAAAAACATTCAGTACTTC
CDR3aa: CASSPRDPGTGKNIQYF

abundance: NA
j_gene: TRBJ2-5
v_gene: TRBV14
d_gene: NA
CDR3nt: TGTGCCAGCAGCCAAGATAGGCAGACCCAGTACTTC
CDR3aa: CASSQDRQTQYF

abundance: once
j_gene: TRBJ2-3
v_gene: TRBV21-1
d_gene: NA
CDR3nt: TGTGCCAGCACCAGCCTGGGGAGCGGGAGGGCAGATACGCAGTATTTT
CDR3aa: CASTSLGSGRADTQYF

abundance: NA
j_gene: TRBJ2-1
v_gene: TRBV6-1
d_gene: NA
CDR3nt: TGTGCCAGCAGTGAGGGGTGGGGTCCAGGTGAGCAGTTCTTC
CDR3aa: CASSEGWGPGEQFF

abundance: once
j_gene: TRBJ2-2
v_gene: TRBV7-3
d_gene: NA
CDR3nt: TGTGCCAGCAGCTTAACAGGGACTCGAACCGGGGAGCTGTTTTTT
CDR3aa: CASSLTGTRTGELFF

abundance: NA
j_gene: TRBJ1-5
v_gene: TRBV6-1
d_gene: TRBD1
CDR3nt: TGTGCCAGCGGCGTCAGAGGACAGGGAAATCAGCCCCAGCATTTT
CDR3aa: CASGVRGQGNQPQHF

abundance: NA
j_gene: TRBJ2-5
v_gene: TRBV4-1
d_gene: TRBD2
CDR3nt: TGCGCCAGCAGCCAAGGACTAGCGGGCCCCTTAGAGACCCAGTACTTC
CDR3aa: CASSQGLAGPLETQYF

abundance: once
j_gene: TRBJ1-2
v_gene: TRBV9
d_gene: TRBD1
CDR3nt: TGTGCCAGCAGCGTAGAACCCGACAGGGACTATGGCTACACCTTC
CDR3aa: CASSVEPDRDYGYTF

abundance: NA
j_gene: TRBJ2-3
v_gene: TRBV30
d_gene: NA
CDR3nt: TGTGCCTGGAGTAGCGGGAGCACAGATACGCAGTATTTT
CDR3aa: CAWSSGSTDTQYF

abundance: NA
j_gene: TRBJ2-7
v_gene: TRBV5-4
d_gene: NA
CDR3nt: TGTGCCAGCAGCTTGACGGGGTCCTACGAGCAGTACTTC
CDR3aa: CASSLTGSYEQYF

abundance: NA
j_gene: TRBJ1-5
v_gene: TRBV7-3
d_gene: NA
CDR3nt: TGTGCCAGCAGCCTTTCGGGGCAAGGGAATCAGCCCCAGCATTTT
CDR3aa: CASSLSGQGNQPQHF

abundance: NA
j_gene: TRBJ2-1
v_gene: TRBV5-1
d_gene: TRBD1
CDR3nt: TGCGCCAGCAGCCCCAAGACAGGGGATGATGAGCAGTTCTTC
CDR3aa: CASSPKTGDDEQFF

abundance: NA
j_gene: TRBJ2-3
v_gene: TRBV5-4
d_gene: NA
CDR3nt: TGTGCCAGCACCTATTCGGGGGCCCGCACAGATACGCAGTATTTT
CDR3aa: CASTYSGARTDTQYF

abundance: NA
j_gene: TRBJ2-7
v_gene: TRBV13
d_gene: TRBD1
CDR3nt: TGTGCCAGCAGGAAGGGACAGGGAGGGTACGAGCAGTACTTC
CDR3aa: CASRKGQGGYEQYF

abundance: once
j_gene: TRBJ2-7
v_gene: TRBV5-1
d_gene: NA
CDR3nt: TGCGCCAGCAGCTTGGGTCCAGGGGCATCCTACGAGCAGTACTTC
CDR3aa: CASSLGPGASYEQYF

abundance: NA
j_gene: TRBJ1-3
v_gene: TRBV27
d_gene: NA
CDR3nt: TGTGCCAGTAGGAACTCTGGAAACACCATATATTTT
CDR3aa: CASRNSGNTIYF

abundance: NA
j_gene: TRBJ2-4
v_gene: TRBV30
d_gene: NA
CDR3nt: TGTGCCTGGAGGGAGGGGGCCGGAAACATTCAGTACTTC
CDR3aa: CAWREGAGNIQYF

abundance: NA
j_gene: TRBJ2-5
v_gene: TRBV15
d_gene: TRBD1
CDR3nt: TGTGCCACCAGCAGCGAGGGCGGGACAGGGATCCAAGAGACCCAGTACTTC
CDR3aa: CATSSEGGTGIQETQYF

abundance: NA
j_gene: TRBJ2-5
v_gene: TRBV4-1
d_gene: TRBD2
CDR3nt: TGCGCCAGCAGCCAAGGTGAGGGACTAGCGAACAAAGAGACCCAGTACTTC
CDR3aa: CASSQGEGLANKETQYF

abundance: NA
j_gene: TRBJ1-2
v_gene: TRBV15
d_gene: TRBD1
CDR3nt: TGTGCCACCAGCAGGGGACAGCGTGGCTACACCTTC
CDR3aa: CATSRGQRGYTF

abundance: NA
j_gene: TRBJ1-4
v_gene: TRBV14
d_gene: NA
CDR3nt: TGTGCCAGCAGCCAAGATGCGCCGACGGGCAATGAAAAACTGTTTTTT
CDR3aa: CASSQDAPTGNEKLFF

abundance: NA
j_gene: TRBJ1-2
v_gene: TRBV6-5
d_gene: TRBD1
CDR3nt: TGTGCCAGCAGGGACAGGGGATCTTATAACTATGGCTACACCTTC
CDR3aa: CASRDRGSYNYGYTF

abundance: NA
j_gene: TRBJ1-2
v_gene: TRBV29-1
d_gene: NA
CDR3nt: TGCAGCGTTGAAGAATCGAGGTATTATGGCTACACCTTC
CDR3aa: CSVEESRYYGYTF

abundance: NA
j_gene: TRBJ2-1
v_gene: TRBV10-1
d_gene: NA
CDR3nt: TGCGCCAGCAGTGAAAGAGAAGGCCATGAGCAGTTCTTC
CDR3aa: CASSEREGHEQFF

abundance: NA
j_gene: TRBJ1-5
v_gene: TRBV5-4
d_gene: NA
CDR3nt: TGTGCCAGCAGCTTCTTTGGGTTCTCTCAGCCCCAGCATTTT
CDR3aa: CASSFFGFSQPQHF

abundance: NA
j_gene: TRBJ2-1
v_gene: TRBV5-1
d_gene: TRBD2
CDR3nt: TGCGCCAGCAGCCGAGAGACTAGCGGGCTTAAAAATGAGCAGTTCTTC
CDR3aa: CASSRETSGLKNEQFF

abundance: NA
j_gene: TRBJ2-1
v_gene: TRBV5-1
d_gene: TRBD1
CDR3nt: TGCGCCAGCAGCGGACAGGGAGGCAACACTGAGCAGTTCTTC
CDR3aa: CASSGQGGNTEQFF

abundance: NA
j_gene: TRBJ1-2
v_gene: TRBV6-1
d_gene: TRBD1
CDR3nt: TGTGCCAGCAGTCCGGACAGGGGTGGGGATGGCTACACCTTC
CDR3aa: CASSPDRGGDGYTF

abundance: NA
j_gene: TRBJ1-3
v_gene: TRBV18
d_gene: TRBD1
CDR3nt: TGTGCCAGCTACCCGGGACAGGGAAACACCATATATTTT
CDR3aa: CASYPGQGNTIYF

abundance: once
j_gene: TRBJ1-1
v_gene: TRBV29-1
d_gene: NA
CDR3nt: TGCAGCGTTGAGAAGAGCAGGAGCGTAGGGGGCACTGAAGCTTTCTTT
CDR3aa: CSVEKSRSVGGTEAFF

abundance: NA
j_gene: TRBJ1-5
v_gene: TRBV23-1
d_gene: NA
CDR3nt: TGCGCCAGCAGTCGCGCAGACTTCAGCAATCAGCCCCAGCATTTT
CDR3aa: CASSRADFSNQPQHF

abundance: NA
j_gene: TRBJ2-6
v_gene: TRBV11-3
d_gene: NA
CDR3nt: TGTGCCAGCAGCTCGGGGCGCCGGCTCTGGAGGGCCAACGTCCTGACTTTC
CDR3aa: CASSSGRRLWRANVLTF

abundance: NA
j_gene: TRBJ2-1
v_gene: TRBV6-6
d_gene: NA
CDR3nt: TGTGCCAGCAGTTACTCAATACTACCCTACAATGAGCAGTTCTTC
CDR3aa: CASSYSILPYNEQFF

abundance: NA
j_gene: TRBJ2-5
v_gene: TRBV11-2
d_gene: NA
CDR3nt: TGTGCCAGCAGCTTAGATCCGTGGGAGACCCAGTACTTC
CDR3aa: CASSLDPWETQYF

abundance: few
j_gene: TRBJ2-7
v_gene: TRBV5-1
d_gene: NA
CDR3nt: TGCGCCAGCAGCTTGGATCGGGCCTACGAGCAGTACTTC
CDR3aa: CASSLDRAYEQYF

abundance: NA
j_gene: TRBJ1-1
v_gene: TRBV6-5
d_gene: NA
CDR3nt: TGTGCCAGCAGTTACTTCGACACTGAAGCTTTCTTT
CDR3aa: CASSYFDTEAFF

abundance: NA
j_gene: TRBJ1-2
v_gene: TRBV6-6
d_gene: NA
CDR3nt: TGTGCCAGCGGGACTCCTAACTATGGCTACACCTTC
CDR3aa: CASGTPNYGYTF